The 15 T cell receptor beta chains below all came from one sample that was sequenced in a study of T-cell memory formation after mild COVID-19. TCRdb reprocessed the 5' RACE reads with MiXCR, giving one entry per CDR3 protein. The sample lists 400,000 or so distinct CDR3 sequences, 20% to 25% occurring once. Sequences were obtained from PBMCs or a T cell subset sorted from them (not recorded which). The origin of the receptors is an adult woman who had mild COVID-19 (a few samples of this study predate the infection). Cell type and time point are not known.

This chain connects TRBV7-9 to TRBJ1-1, with D uncertain. The germline V gene encodes CDR1 SEHNR and CDR2 FQNEAQ (reference sequence). The CDR3 has 14 amino acids. The ends were cut back, 2 bases at V and 1 base at J, with 8 bases in the middle. CDR3 sequence: CASSLRSQNTEAFF. DNA for the CDR3: TGTGCCAGCAGCTTACGGAGCCAGAACACTGAAGCTTTCTTT.

Here the CDR3 DNA reads TGTGCCAGCAGCCCCGGACTAGCGGTAGCGGGATCCACAGATACGCAGTATTTT. This translates into CASSPGLAVAGSTDTQYF. The chain carries TRBV7-6 and TRBJ2-3, with 10 nucleotides matching TRBD2. V was pared by 5 bases and J by 2 bases, with 13 bases of the junction left unmatched. The CDR3 is made up of 18 amino acids. Germline-derived CDR1 and CDR2 are SGHVS and FNYEAQ.

V and J are TRBV5-1 and TRBJ2-7; the D call may be TRBD1 or TRBD2 (6 bases each). Germline values: CDR1 SGHRS, CDR2 YFSETQ. This CDR3 is 13 amino acids long. Trimming removed 3 bases at V and 3 bases at J, with 10 bases between. The CDR3 coding sequence is TGCGCCAGCAGCTGGGGGGCAGGCTACGAGCAGTACTTC. It yields the protein CASSWGAGYEQYF.

The rearrangement uses TRBV4-1 and TRBJ2-7, with D unclear. CDR3 size: 15 residues. V was trimmed by 1 base and J by 0 bases, leaving 10 bases between them. The germline V gene encodes CDR1 MGHRA and CDR2 YSYEKL. The DNA of the CDR3 is TGCGCCAGCAGCCAAGGGGAAGGCAGCTCCTACGAGCAGTACTTC. It is translated as CASSQGEGSSYEQYF.

The chain employs TRBV18 and TRBJ2-4; no definite D call. The CDR3 loop spans 14 amino acids. CDR1 and CDR2 (germline): KGHSH, LQKENI. The V end was cut by 2 bases, the J end by 6 bases, with 11 bases between. In nucleotides, the CDR3 is TGTGCCAGCTCACCAGGCATATCGGGAAACATTCAGTACTTC. Residues: CASSPGISGNIQYF. Together with reference TRBV18 and TRBJ2-4, the CDR3 gives the full variable domain: NAGVMQNPRHLVRRRGQEARLRCSPMKGHSHVYWYRQLPEEGLKFMVYLQKENIIDESGMPKERFSAEFPKEGPSILRIQQVVRGDSAAYFCASSPGISGNIQYFGAGTRLSVL.

This clonotype showed up just a few times. V is TRBV2 and J is TRBJ2-2; D gene ambiguous. V lost 8 bases and J lost 6, with 13 bases in between. This CDR3 spans 13 amino acids. Germline-derived CDR1 and CDR2 are SNHLY and FYNNEI. The CDR3 DNA reads as TGTGCCAGCTCCTTTCGCAAGGCCGGGGAGCTGTTTTTT. Encoded protein: CASSFRKAGELFF.

The chain uses TRBV7-2 and TRBJ2-7, with D tentatively TRBD2 (6 bases). This CDR3 contains 14 residues. The V gene lost 0 bases and the J gene lost 4 bases, with 10 bases spanning the gap. Germline CDR1 is SGHTA and CDR2 is FQGNSA. CDR3 protein: CASSLAGRGYEQYF. In DNA, the CDR3 is TGTGCCAGCAGCTTAGCGGGACGGGGGTACGAGCAGTACTTC. Supplemented by reference TRBV7-2 and TRBJ2-7, the full variable domain reads GAGVSQSPSNKVTEKGKDVELRCDPISGHTALYWYRQSLGQGLEFLIYFQGNSAPDKSGLPSDRFSAERTGGSVSTLTIQRTQQEDSAVYLCASSLAGRGYEQYFGPGTRLTVT.

The CDR3 is CSAGGEASGAADTQYF. The CDR3 nucleotides are TGCAGTGCAGGGGGGGAAGCCAGCGGGGCGGCAGATACGCAGTATTTT. This chain uses TRBV20-1 with TRBJ2-3; tentative D call: TRBD2 (7 bases). V shed 6 bases and J shed 4 bases, with 23 bases lying between them. Germline CDR1 and CDR2: DFQATT and SNEGSKA (reference sequence). The CDR3 runs to 16 residues.

The chain links TRBV7-6 to TRBJ2-7; 10 bases map to TRBD1. Losses at the gene ends were 1 base for V and 2 bases for J; bases not matched to a gene: 5. The CDR3 length is 16 residues. CDR1 and CDR2 from the germline V gene are SGHVS and FNYEAQ. The CDR3: CASSLGSGQGTYEQYF. CDR3 coding DNA: TGTGCCAGCAGCTTAGGATCGGGACAGGGGACCTACGAGCAGTACTTC.

There are a few counts of this clonotype. This chain uses TRBV20-1 with TRBJ2-3, with no clear D. V was clipped by 4 bases and J by 0 bases, with 14 bases between them. Germline lookup yields CDR1 DFQATT and CDR2 SNEGSKA (reference sequence). The CDR3 loop spans 15 amino acids. The CDR3 nucleotides are TGCAGTGCTAATGTCGTACGACCGAGCACAGATACGCAGTATTTT. It yields the protein CSANVVRPSTDTQYF.

This clonotype was detected a few times. The rearrangement joins TRBV4-1 to TRBJ2-3; 9 nucleotides agree with TRBD2. The CDR3 spans 17 residues. V shed 4 bases and J 5 bases; nucleotides not matched to a gene: 13. Germline CDR1 is MGHRA and CDR2 is YSYEKL. Here the CDR3 reads CASSPSGGGGAVDTQYF. In nucleotides, the CDR3 is TGCGCCAGCAGCCCCTCTGGAGGCGGGGGGGCCGTAGATACGCAGTATTTT.

This clonotype appeared a few times. The chain links TRBV28 to TRBJ1-5, with 9 bases aligning to TRBD1. Losses at the gene ends were 6 bases for V and 5 bases for J; bases not matched to a gene: 14. Per germline, CDR1 MDHEN and CDR2 SYDVKM. The CDR3 consists of 17 residues. The CDR3 loop reads CASSPNLWDREDQPQHF. The DNA for the CDR3 is TGTGCCAGCAGCCCGAACCTCTGGGACAGGGAGGATCAGCCCCAGCATTTT.

The chain carries TRBV7-9 and TRBJ1-2, with 8 positions matching TRBD1. The CDR3 spans 15 residues. V trimming: 6 bases; J trimming: 3 bases; junction bases outside the gene matches: 9. Germline V gene lookup returns CDR1 SEHNR and CDR2 FQNEAQ (reference sequence). The CDR3 loop reads CASSDGQGPYYGYTF. DNA of the CDR3: TGTGCCAGCAGTGACGGACAGGGTCCCTACTATGGCTACACCTTC.

The table lists this clonotype with a few counts. V gene TRBV9 combines with J gene TRBJ2-1; maybe TRBD1 (6 bases). This CDR3 spans 14 amino acids. Trimming removed 0 bases at V and 14 bases at J, with 18 bases between. Germline CDR1 reads SGDLS; CDR2 reads YYNGEE. CDR3 sequence reads: CASSVEGDIGWKFF. The CDR3 DNA reads as TGTGCCAGCAGCGTAGAGGGGGACATCGGTTGGAAGTTCTTC.

This clonotype was detected a few times. The rearrangement links TRBV24-1 to TRBJ2-1, with D perhaps matching TRBD2 (5 bases). With 5 bases removed from V and 9 bases from J, the gap between germline ends came to 10 bases. Germline CDR1 reads KGHDR; CDR2 reads SFDVKD. There are 12 residues in the CDR3. Here the CDR3 reads CATSVLGVEQFF. DNA of the CDR3: TGTGCCACCAGTGTCCTCGGGGTTGAGCAGTTCTTC.